This T cell receptor (beta chain) was sequenced for a study of T cell clones after liver transplantation. Study at large: Draws occurred before transplant, before withdrawal, and after complete or failed withdrawal.

Assay used: immunoSEQ multiplex PCR; TCRdb lists only in-frame clones, some missing. This table holds some 120,000 clones, just over 90% found once. The study's findings and limits: Conclusions were preliminary, with small, heterogeneous patient groups. Compared with third party-reactive sequences, donor-reactive ones declined more, independent of withdrawal success.

About this clone: What it binds is not known. The germline gene is not matched at one end of the junction; a read error may be the cause.

The sequence derives from a human patient who received a liver transplant. Some T cells here may be from the graft donor. The sequenced sample was CD4+ T cells from blood, obtained 12 months after liver transplant.

CDR3 residues: CASSLPGTGDNF. CDR3 coding DNA: TGTGCCAGCAGCTTGCCCGGGACAGGGGACAACTTC. V gene TRBV5-4 combines with J gene TRBJ2-7, with 10 bases identical to TRBD1. The CDR3 consists of 12 residues. The germline V gene has CDR1 SGHNT and CDR2 YYREEE (reference sequence). Full variable domain (outside the CDR3, taken from reference TRBV5-4 and TRBJ2-7): ETGVTQSPTHLIKTRGQQVTLRCSSQSGHNTVSWYQQALGQGPQFIFQYYREEENGRGNFPPRFSGLQFPNYSSELNVNALELDDSALYLCASSLPGTGDNFGPGTRLTVT.